A selection of T cell receptor beta chains follows, all from one sample in a study of blood T cell repertoires in COVID-19. TCRdb's copy holds only in-frame clones and misses some; the assay was immunoSEQ multiplex PCR. The table has under 200,000 clones, 88% seen once; the top ten hold around 1.5%. The sample taken for sequencing was peripheral blood. Receptors were obtained from a man younger than 35 with active or convalescent COVID-19. Both conserved end residues are part of each CDR3. Each record gives: V gene, D gene, J gene, CDR3 length, clone size, CDR3 protein, CDR3 DNA. D genes are given only for firm matches. Where a row states a size, it is once, few, many or the class of an expanded clone; other rows omit it.

TRBV6-5	TRBD1	TRBJ2-7	14	.	CASTRDREFDEQYF	TGTGCCAGCACCCGGGACAGGGAGTTTGACGAGCAGTACTTC
TRBV15	.	TRBJ2-1	16	.	CATSRLAVSSYNEQFF	TGTGCCACCAGTAGATTAGCGGTAAGCTCCTACAATGAGCAGTTCTTC
TRBV7-3	.	TRBJ1-1	13	.	CASSLYKNTEAFF	TGTGCCAGCAGCTTATACAAGAACACTGAAGCTTTCTTT
TRBV7-3	TRBD2	TRBJ2-1	16	few	CASSLAGLGPYNEQFF	TGTGCCAGCAGCTTAGCGGGACTAGGTCCCTACAATGAGCAGTTCTTC
TRBV7-2	.	TRBJ1-2	14	.	CASSLASRDYGYTF	TGTGCCAGCAGCTTAGCGAGCAGGGACTATGGCTACACCTTC
TRBV19	TRBD2	TRBJ2-7	15	.	CASSPQRGRSYEQYF	TGTGCCAGTAGTCCTCAGCGGGGGCGATCCTACGAGCAGTACTTC
TRBV3-1/TRBV3-2	TRBD2	TRBJ2-7	16	.	CASSQGLAGISYEQYF	TGTGCCAGCAGCCAGGGACTAGCGGGAATCTCTTACGAGCAGTACTTC
TRBV5-5	.	TRBJ2-7	13	.	CASSLGRFYEQYF	TGTGCCAGCAGCTTGGGGCGGTTCTACGAGCAGTACTTC
TRBV14	.	TRBJ1-1	12	.	CASSQDLEEAFF	TGTGCCAGCAGCCAAGACTTGGAGGAAGCTTTCTTT
TRBV2	TRBD1	TRBJ1-5	18	.	CASSEEILGGPSNQPQHF	TGTGCCAGCAGTGAGGAGATCCTAGGGGGCCCTAGCAATCAGCCCCAGCATTTT
TRBV12-3/TRBV12-4	.	TRBJ1-1	13	.	CASSFQMNTEAFF	TGTGCCAGCAGTTTCCAGATGAACACTGAAGCTTTCTTT
TRBV7-3	TRBD2	TRBJ2-1	15	.	CASSLYGTSGRAEFF	TGTGCCAGCAGCTTATACGGGACTAGCGGGAGGGCGGAGTTCTTC
TRBV2	TRBD1	TRBJ1-2	15	.	CAMYALGTDIYGYTF	TGTGCCATGTACGCCCTCGGGACAGACATCTATGGCTACACCTTC
TRBV6-2/TRBV6-3	.	TRBJ2-1	13	.	CASSLGQGLEQFF	TGTGCCAGCAGTTTAGGCCAGGGGCTTGAGCAGTTCTTC
TRBV6-2/TRBV6-3	.	TRBJ2-7	14	.	CASSYAGGIYEQYF	TGTGCCAGCAGTTACGCAGGGGGGATATACGAGCAGTACTTC
TRBV6-5	.	TRBJ1-2	15	.	CASTRGRQTNYGYTF	TGTGCCAGCACCCGAGGGAGGCAAACCAACTATGGCTACACCTTC
TRBV5-1	TRBD1	TRBJ1-1	13	.	CASSSQGRTEAFF	TGCGCCAGCAGCTCACAGGGGCGTACCGAAGCTTTCTTT
TRBV5-4	TRBD1	TRBJ1-6	16	.	CASSEKRQGANSPLHF	TGTGCCAGCAGCGAAAAACGACAGGGGGCCAATTCACCCCTCCACTTT
TRBV27	.	TRBJ2-1	15	once	CASSLSGRGVNEQFF	TGTGCCAGCAGTTTATCTGGCAGGGGAGTGAATGAGCAGTTCTTC
TRBV7-9	TRBD1	TRBJ1-4	16	.	CASSLNIGTVNEKLFF	TGTGCCAGCAGCTTAAATATCGGGACAGTTAATGAAAAACTGTTTTTT
TRBV5-6	.	TRBJ2-1	16	.	CASRQQGTPIYNEQFF	TGTGCCAGCAGGCAACAGGGCACCCCTATCTACAATGAGCAGTTCTTC
TRBV3-1/TRBV3-2	TRBD1	TRBJ2-7	13	once	CASSRDREYEQYF	TGTGCCAGCAGCCGGGACAGGGAATACGAGCAGTACTTC
TRBV5-5	.	TRBJ1-1	15	.	CASSLGLDRYREAFF	TGTGCCAGCAGCTTGGGTCTCGACAGGTACCGTGAAGCTTTCTTT
TRBV5-4	.	TRBJ1-2	12	.	CASSLTDDGYTF	TGTGCCAGCAGCTTGACAGATGATGGCTACACCTTC
TRBV4-1	TRBD1	TRBJ1-1	13	once	CASRPIGTAEAFF	TGCGCCAGCAGACCGATCGGGACAGCGGAAGCTTTCTTT
TRBV4-2	.	TRBJ2-7	17	once	CASSYQAAWGDPYEQYF	TGTGCCAGCAGCTATCAGGCGGCTTGGGGGGACCCCTACGAGCAGTACTTC
TRBV19	TRBD2	TRBJ2-1	14	.	CASSTTGGGMEQFF	TGTGCCAGTAGTACCACGGGAGGCGGTATGGAGCAGTTCTTC
TRBV5-4	TRBD1	TRBJ1-2	15	.	CASSRRDRDIYGYTF	TGTGCCAGCAGTCGCCGGGACAGGGACATCTATGGCTACACCTTC
TRBV30	.	TRBJ1-1	13	.	CAWNLRGGTEAFF	TGTGCCTGGAACCTGCGGGGGGGGACTGAAGCTTTCTTT
TRBV2	TRBD2	TRBJ2-4	21	.	CASSEAPTSGSIRLAKNIQYF	TGTGCCAGCAGTGAAGCTCCGACTAGCGGGAGTATCCGTTTAGCCAAAAACATTCAGTACTTC
TRBV18	.	TRBJ1-3	15	.	CASSPQQGSGNTIYF	TGTGCCAGCTCACCACAGCAGGGCTCTGGAAACACCATATATTTT
TRBV7-2	.	TRBJ1-1	13	.	CASSLVEVNEAFF	TGTGCCAGCAGCTTAGTTGAGGTCAATGAAGCTTTCTTT
TRBV24-1	.	TRBJ1-1	13	.	CATSDYEYTEAFF	TGTGCCACCAGTGACTACGAATACACTGAAGCTTTCTTT